This is a list of T cell receptor beta chains from one sample in a study of blood T cell repertoires in COVID-19. Libraries were prepared by immunoSEQ multiplex PCR; TCRdb keeps only in-frame clonotypes and omits some of them. The data hold 120,000 or so clones, with more than 70% observed a single time. Sequenced material: peripheral blood. The receptors were sampled from a human donor in a cohort sampled during active COVID-19. Both conserved end residues are part of each CDR3. Fields, in order: clone size, J gene, D gene, V gene, CDR3 protein, CDR3 DNA. A D gene is named only where the DNA matches it firmly. A clone size is listed for some rows: how often the clone was seen (once, few, many), or a class if it is expanded.

NA | TRBJ1-2 | NA | TRBV7-9 | CASSAQAPNYGYTF | TGTGCCAGCAGCGCACAGGCTCCTAACTATGGCTACACCTTC
NA | TRBJ1-5 | NA | TRBV15 | CATSRAQEGGEQPQHF | TGTGCCACCAGCAGAGCTCAAGAGGGAGGTGAGCAGCCCCAGCATTTT
NA | TRBJ2-3 | TRBD1 | TRBV29-1 | CSAWTGVDTQYF | TGCAGCGCATGGACAGGGGTCGATACGCAGTATTTT
NA | TRBJ2-1 | TRBD1 | TRBV18 | CASSFGQGAGNEQFF | TGTGCCAGCTCATTCGGGCAGGGGGCTGGTAATGAGCAGTTCTTC
NA | TRBJ1-1 | TRBD1 | TRBV18 | CASSPGQVLEAFF | TGTGCCAGCTCACCGGGACAGGTGTTGGAAGCTTTCTTT
NA | TRBJ2-7 | TRBD2 | TRBV27 | CASRDSGRANEQYF | TGTGCCAGCAGAGATAGCGGGAGGGCCAACGAGCAGTACTTC
NA | TRBJ1-1 | NA | TRBV28 | CASSPRGGANTEAFF | TGTGCCAGCAGTCCCCGGGGAGGGGCCAACACTGAAGCTTTCTTT
NA | TRBJ1-4 | NA | TRBV7-2 | CASSLQGRPLEKLFF | TGTGCCAGCAGCTTACAGGGGCGCCCGCTGGAAAAACTGTTTTTT
NA | TRBJ1-1 | NA | TRBV30 | CAWGRGGTNTEAFF | TGTGCCTGGGGTCGGGGGGGGACGAACACTGAAGCTTTCTTT
NA | TRBJ2-3 | TRBD2 | TRBV11-2 | CASSLEGGRYRDTQYF | TGTGCCAGCAGCTTAGAAGGCGGGAGGTACCGAGATACGCAGTATTTT
NA | TRBJ1-2 | NA | TRBV6-5 | CASSYGGLDGYTF | TGTGCCAGCAGTTACGGGGGGTTGGATGGCTACACCTTC
NA | TRBJ2-3 | TRBD2 | TRBV19 | CASRLAGETDTQYF | TGTGCCAGTAGGCTAGCGGGAGAAACAGATACGCAGTATTTT
NA | TRBJ2-7 | TRBD1 | TRBV19 | CASRGTGGHEQYF | TGTGCCAGTAGGGGGACAGGGGGCCACGAGCAGTACTTC
NA | TRBJ2-2 | TRBD1 | TRBV19 | CASSIDYRTGFITGELFF | TGTGCCAGTAGTATAGATTACCGGACAGGGTTTATCACCGGGGAGCTGTTTTTT
NA | TRBJ1-1 | TRBD1 | TRBV6-5 | CASSWNRDRNTEAFF | TGTGCCAGCAGCTGGAACCGGGACAGAAACACTGAAGCTTTCTTT
NA | TRBJ2-2 | NA | TRBV28 | CASRSQPTGELFF | TGTGCCAGCAGATCACAGCCCACCGGGGAGCTGTTTTTT
NA | TRBJ2-5 | TRBD2 | TRBV7-7 | CASSPTGTSVLETQYF | TGTGCTAGCAGTCCAACCGGGACTAGCGTTTTAGAGACCCAGTACTTC
NA | TRBJ2-1 | NA | TRBV7-9 | CASSLHEGQFF | TGTGCCAGCAGCTTGCACGAGGGGCAGTTCTTC
NA | TRBJ2-1 | TRBD1 | TRBV19 | CASSSGQGTNEQFF | TGTGCCAGTAGTTCGGGACAGGGGACCAATGAGCAGTTCTTC
NA | TRBJ2-7 | TRBD1 | TRBV5-1 | CASSMAPGTDNEQYF | TGCGCCAGCAGCATGGCCCCCGGGACAGATAACGAGCAGTACTTC
few | TRBJ2-6 | TRBD2 | TRBV30 | CAWKGLAGGPSSGANVLTF | TGTGCCTGGAAGGGACTAGCGGGGGGGCCGAGCTCTGGGGCCAACGTCCTGACTTTC
NA | TRBJ1-1 | NA | TRBV19 | CASSMRGTEAFF | TGTGCCAGTAGTATGCGGGGTACTGAAGCTTTCTTT
NA | TRBJ2-2 | NA | TRBV12-3/TRBV12-4 | CASSPLVSGELFF | TGTGCCAGCAGCCCACTAGTGAGCGGGGAGCTGTTTTTT
NA | TRBJ2-5 | NA | TRBV19 | CASSIRRGGGETQYF | TGTGCCAGTAGTATACGCAGGGGTGGTGGGGAGACCCAGTACTTC
NA | TRBJ2-2 | NA | TRBV18 | CASSPTRGGTGELFF | TGTGCCAGCTCACCAACCAGGGGTGGCACCGGGGAGCTGTTTTTT
NA | TRBJ2-7 | TRBD2 | TRBV5-4 | CASSLGLAGGNYEQYF | TGTGCCAGCAGCTTGGGGCTAGCGGGAGGAAATTACGAGCAGTACTTC
NA | TRBJ1-4 | TRBD1 | TRBV2 | CASRRDRGIEKLFF | TGTGCCAGTAGGCGGGACAGGGGGATTGAAAAACTGTTTTTT
NA | TRBJ2-7 | TRBD2 | TRBV4-2 | CASSQGASGRGSYEQYF | TGTGCCAGCAGCCAAGGGGCTAGCGGGAGAGGCTCCTACGAGCAGTACTTC
NA | TRBJ1-2 | NA | TRBV19 | CASSPQGRLGYTF | TGTGCCAGTAGTCCCCAGGGGCGTCTCGGCTACACCTTC
NA | TRBJ1-2 | TRBD1 | TRBV29-1 | CSVVGGTGEHFPYGYTF | TGCAGCGTTGTGGGGGGGACAGGGGAACATTTCCCCTATGGCTACACCTTC
NA | TRBJ2-1 | TRBD2 | TRBV3-1/TRBV3-2 | CASSQAGTSGGNEQFF | TGTGCCAGCAGCCAAGCCGGGACTAGCGGGGGGAATGAGCAGTTCTTC
NA | TRBJ2-2 | TRBD2 | TRBV7-9 | CASRDFIGSERGGTGELFF | TGTGCCAGCAGAGACTTTATTGGTTCTGAGCGGGGGGGCACCGGGGAGCTGTTTTTT
NA | TRBJ2-3 | NA | TRBV7-9 | CASSPVGGPDTQYF | TGTGCCAGCAGCCCTGTCGGTGGGCCTGATACGCAGTATTTT
few | TRBJ2-1 | NA | TRBV28 | CASSLEAGYNEQFF | TGTGCCAGCAGTTTAGAGGCTGGCTACAATGAGCAGTTCTTC
NA | TRBJ2-7 | NA | TRBV29-1 | CSVEGLARPYEQYF | TGCAGCGTTGAGGGTCTAGCGAGACCCTACGAGCAGTACTTC
NA | TRBJ2-7 | TRBD1 | TRBV6-5 | CASSYGQGALEQYF | TGTGCCAGCAGTTACGGACAGGGGGCTCTTGAGCAGTACTTC
few | TRBJ1-5 | NA | TRBV6-5 | CASGGQQNQPQHF | TGTGCCAGCGGAGGACAGCAGAATCAGCCCCAGCATTTT
NA | TRBJ2-7 | TRBD1 | TRBV5-6 | CASSPTGREQYF | TGTGCCAGCAGCCCGACAGGGCGCGAGCAGTACTTC
NA | TRBJ2-1 | TRBD1 | TRBV27 | CASSLGQGNEQFF | TGTGCCAGCAGTTTGGGACAGGGCAATGAGCAGTTCTTC
NA | TRBJ1-5 | TRBD1 | TRBV28 | CASREDRGRQPQHF | TGTGCCAGCAGGGAGGACAGGGGACGGCAGCCCCAGCATTTT
NA | TRBJ2-5 | NA | TRBV6-5 | CASSSPGQQETQYF | TGTGCCAGCAGTTCACCGGGACAACAAGAGACCCAGTACTTC
few | TRBJ2-1 | NA | TRBV20-1 | CSASRLANEQFF | TGCAGTGCTAGTCGTTTGGCCAATGAGCAGTTCTTC
NA | TRBJ2-3 | TRBD1 | TRBV27 | CASSPTGTGGSDTQYF | TGTGCCAGCAGTCCCACCGGGACAGGGGGCTCTGATACGCAGTATTTT
NA | TRBJ1-2 | NA | TRBV9 | CASSVVGRVNGYTF | TGTGCCAGCAGCGTAGTGGGCAGAGTCAATGGCTACACCTTC
NA | TRBJ2-3 | TRBD2 | TRBV7-6 | CASSSSGMGDTQYF | TGTGCCAGCAGCTCTAGCGGGATGGGAGATACGCAGTATTTT